The present T cell receptor beta chain was sequenced within a study of blood T cells in healthy people across ages. This clonotype was observed a few times. CDR1 and CDR2 from the germline V gene are LGHNA and YNFKEQ. Unmatched junction bases numbered 6, after V lost 0 bases and J lost 3 bases. The CDR3 is made up of 16 amino acids. The authors ran a second PCR of roughly 6 to 12 cycles using a sample-barcoded 5' primer and a J-beta primer mix. Every cDNA molecule bore a tag from a template-switch adaptor containing 12 random nucleotides. A single record per CDR3 protein comes from TCRdb applying MiXCR to the 5' RACE reads. The data hold approximately 780,000 distinct CDR3 sequences, with around a quarter observed a single time. A further study also used this sample, focusing on T cells of mothers and their children.

This chain uses TRBV4-2 with TRBJ2-7, with 9 bases matching TRBD2. Material: blood. This clonotype was obtained from a boy aged 10-17 years in good health. The CDR3 region is CASSQEASGAGYEQYF. In nucleotides, the CDR3 is TGTGCCAGCAGCCAAGAGGCTAGCGGGGCTGGCTACGAGCAGTACTTC.